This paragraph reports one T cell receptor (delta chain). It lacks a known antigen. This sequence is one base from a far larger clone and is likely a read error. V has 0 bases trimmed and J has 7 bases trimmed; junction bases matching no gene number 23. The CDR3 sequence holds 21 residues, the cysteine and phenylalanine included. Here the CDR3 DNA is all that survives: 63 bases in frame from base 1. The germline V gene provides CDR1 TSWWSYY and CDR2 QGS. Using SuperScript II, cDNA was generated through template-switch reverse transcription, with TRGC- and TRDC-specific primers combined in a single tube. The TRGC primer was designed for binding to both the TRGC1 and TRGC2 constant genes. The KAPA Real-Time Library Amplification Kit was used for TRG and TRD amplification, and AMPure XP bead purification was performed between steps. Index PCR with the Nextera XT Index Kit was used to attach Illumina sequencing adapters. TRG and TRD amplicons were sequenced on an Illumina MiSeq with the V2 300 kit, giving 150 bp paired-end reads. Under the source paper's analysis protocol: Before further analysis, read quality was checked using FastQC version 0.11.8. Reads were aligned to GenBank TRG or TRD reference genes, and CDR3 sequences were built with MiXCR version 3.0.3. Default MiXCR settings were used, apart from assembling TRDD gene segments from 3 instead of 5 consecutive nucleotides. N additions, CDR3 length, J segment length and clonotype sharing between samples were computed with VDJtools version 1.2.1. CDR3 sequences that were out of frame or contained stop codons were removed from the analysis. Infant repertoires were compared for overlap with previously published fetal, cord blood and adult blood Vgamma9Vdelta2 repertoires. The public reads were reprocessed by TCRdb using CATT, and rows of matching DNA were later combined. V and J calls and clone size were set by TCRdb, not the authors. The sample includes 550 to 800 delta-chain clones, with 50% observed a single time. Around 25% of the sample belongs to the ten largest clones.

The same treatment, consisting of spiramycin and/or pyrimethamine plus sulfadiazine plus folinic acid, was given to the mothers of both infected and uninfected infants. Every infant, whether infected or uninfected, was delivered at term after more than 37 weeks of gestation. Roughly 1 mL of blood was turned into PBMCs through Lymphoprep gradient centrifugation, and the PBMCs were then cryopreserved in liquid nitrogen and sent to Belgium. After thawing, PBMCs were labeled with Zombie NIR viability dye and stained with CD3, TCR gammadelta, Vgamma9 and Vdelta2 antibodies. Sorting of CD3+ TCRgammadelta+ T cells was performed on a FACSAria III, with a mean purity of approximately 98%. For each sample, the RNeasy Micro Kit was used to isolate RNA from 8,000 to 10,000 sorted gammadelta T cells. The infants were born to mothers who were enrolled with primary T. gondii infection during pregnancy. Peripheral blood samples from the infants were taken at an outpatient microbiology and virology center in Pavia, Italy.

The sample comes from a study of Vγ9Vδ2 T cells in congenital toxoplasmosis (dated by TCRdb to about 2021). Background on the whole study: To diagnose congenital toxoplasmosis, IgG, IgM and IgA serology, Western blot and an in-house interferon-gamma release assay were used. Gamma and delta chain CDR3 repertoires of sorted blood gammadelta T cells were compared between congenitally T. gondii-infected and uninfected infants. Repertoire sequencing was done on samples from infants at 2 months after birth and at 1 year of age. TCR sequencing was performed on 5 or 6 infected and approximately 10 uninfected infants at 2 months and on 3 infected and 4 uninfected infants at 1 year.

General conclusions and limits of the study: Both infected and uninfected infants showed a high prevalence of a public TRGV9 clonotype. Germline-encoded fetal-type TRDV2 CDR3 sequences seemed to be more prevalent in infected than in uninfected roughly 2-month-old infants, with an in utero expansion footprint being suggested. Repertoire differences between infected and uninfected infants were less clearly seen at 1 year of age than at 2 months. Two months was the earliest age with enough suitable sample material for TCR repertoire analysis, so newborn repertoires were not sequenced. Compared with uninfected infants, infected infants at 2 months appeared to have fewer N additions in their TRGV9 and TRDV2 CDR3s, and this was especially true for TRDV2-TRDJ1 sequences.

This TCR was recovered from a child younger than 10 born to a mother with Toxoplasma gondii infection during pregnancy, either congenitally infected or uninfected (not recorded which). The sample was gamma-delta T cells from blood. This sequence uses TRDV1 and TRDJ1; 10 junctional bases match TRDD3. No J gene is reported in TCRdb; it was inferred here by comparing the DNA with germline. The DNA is TGTGCTCTTGGGGAACTGAGGGGTCTGCTTCCAACTGGGGGATCCGTGGGTAAACTCATCTTT. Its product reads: CALGELRGLLPTGGSVGKLIF.